These 31 T cell receptor beta chains were all obtained from the same sample, sequenced in a study of OX40 agonist ivuxolimab in advanced cancers. The data were produced by immunoSEQ multiplex PCR, yet TCRdb's version contains in-frame clones alone and is incomplete. The sample includes 50,000 to 75,000 clones, just over 85% of them seen just once. The source was CD4+ or CD8+ T cells sorted from blood, collected in a trial of the OX40 agonist ivuxolimab. These receptors all stem from an adult with an advanced solid tumor such as melanoma, head and neck, liver or kidney cancer.

This chain links TRBV7-8 with TRBJ1-2; D unresolved. The CDR3 extends over 14 amino acids. V lost 5 bases and J 4 bases, leaving 14 bases between the germline ends. Germline lookup yields CDR1 SGHVS and CDR2 FQNEAQ. CDR3 amino acids: CASSPQYEGYGYTF. DNA of the CDR3: TGTGCCAGCAGCCCCCAGTATGAGGGCTATGGCTACACCTTC.

The chain links TRBV11-2 to TRBJ2-7, with D hard to call. V lost 5 bases and J lost 6, with 8 bases in between. CDR3 size: 11 residues. Germline CDR1 SGHAT, CDR2 FQNNGV. For the CDR3, the DNA is TGTGCCAGCAGCCCTCTGCTCGAGCAGTACTTC. This gives the protein CASSPLLEQYF.

The J gene is TRBJ2-3, the V gene TRBV19; 10 bases fit TRBD1. The germline gives CDR1 LNHDA, CDR2 SQIVND (reference sequence). The CDR3 covers 18 residues. Trimming took 5 bases from V and 1 from J; bases not matched to a gene: 12. The CDR3 DNA is TGTGCCAGTAGTCGGGACAGGGGTCCCTGGGGTGGCACAGATACGCAGTATTTT. This sequence encodes CASSRDRGPWGGTDTQYF.

Concerning this clone: One end of the junction is discordant with germline, which a read error may explain. Other nucleotide sequences from this sample produce the same CDR3. This sequence joins TRBV5-4 and TRBJ1-3; 9 nucleotides match TRBD1. The CDR3 has 15 amino acids. Germline CDR1 is SGHNT and CDR2 is YYREEE (reference sequence). The CDR3 spells CASSSGQGAGNTIYF. In DNA form, the CDR3 reads TGTGCCAGCAGCTCGGGACAGGGTGCTGGAAACACTATATATTTT. The full variable domain, with the rest looked up from reference TRBV5-4 and TRBJ1-3, is ETGVTQSPTHLIKTRGQQVTLRCSSQSGHNTVSWYQQALGQGPQFIFQYYREEENGRGNFPPRFSGLQFPNYSSELNVNALELDDSALYLCASSSGQGAGNTIYFGEGSWLTVV.

The chain uses TRBV6-1 and TRBJ2-5, with 8 bases matching TRBD1. V was clipped by 1 base and J by 4 bases; unmatched bases: 5. The V gene's germline CDR1 is MNHNS and CDR2 SASEGT. The CDR3 runs to 15 residues. CDR3 sequence reads: CASSEEGQGIETQYF. The CDR3 DNA reads TGTGCCAGCAGTGAAGAAGGACAGGGTATAGAGACCCAGTACTTC.

CDR3 coding DNA: TGTGCCAGCAGCTTAGCTGGGGGGGGTAGCAATCAGCCCCAGCATTTT. Encoded protein: CASSLAGGGSNQPQHF. The chain uses TRBV7-8 and TRBJ1-5, with D perhaps TRBD1 (5 bases). V was clipped by 0 bases and J by 0 bases, with 9 bases between them. Germline CDR1 and CDR2: SGHVS and FQNEAQ. The length of the CDR3 is 16 residues.

CDR3 DNA sequence: TGTGCCAGCAGCCAGGGCAGGGATATCTATGGCTACACCTTC. Protein sequence: CASSQGRDIYGYTF. This chain links TRBV4-2 with TRBJ1-2; D may be TRBD1 (5 bases). Trimming took 3 bases from V and 4 from J, leaving 12 bases between them. In germline, CDR1 is LGHNA, CDR2 YNFKEQ. CDR3 length: 14 residues.

V and J are TRBV19 and TRBJ2-1; 15 nucleotides match TRBD2. V lost 6 bases to trimming and J lost 0 bases; unmatched junction nucleotides: 21. The CDR3 length is 23 residues. Germline CDR1 LNHDA, CDR2 SQIVND (reference sequence). The CDR3 DNA reads as TGTGCCAGTAGCGAGATAGGACTAGCGGGAGGGAGGGGTGCGAGGAGCTCCTACAATGAGCAGTTCTTC. Translation: CASSEIGLAGGRGARSSYNEQFF.

A few counts support this clone. The V call is TRBV10-3, the J call TRBJ2-1, with unresolved D. The CDR3 is 15 amino acids. Germline CDR1 and CDR2: ENHRY and SYGVKD. V shed 0 bases and J shed 4 bases, with 10 bases lying between them. In DNA form, the CDR3 reads TGTGCCATCAGTGAGTCGGCCAGCTTATACAATGAGCAGTTCTTC. Protein: CAISESASLYNEQFF.

This clone is a singleton in its sample. V and J are TRBV5-1 and TRBJ2-5, with D perhaps matching TRBD2 (6 bases). Germline lookup yields CDR1 SGHRS and CDR2 YFSETQ. The V end was cut by 0 bases, the J end by 5 bases, with 11 bases between. This CDR3 is built from 14 residues. The chain's CDR3 is CASSLVGGTETQYF. The CDR3 DNA reads as TGCGCCAGCAGCTTGGTCGGCGGGACTGAGACCCAGTACTTC.

This rearrangement joins TRBV5-1 to TRBJ2-1, with D perhaps matching TRBD1 (6 bases). Germline V gene lookup returns CDR1 SGHRS and CDR2 YFSETQ. The CDR3 loop spans 16 amino acids. Trimming left V 4 bases short and J 2 bases short, with 16 bases between. CDR3 DNA: TGCGCCAGCAGCCCGTCCCACAGGGCCGCCTACAATGAGCAGTTCTTC. Its protein is CASSPSHRAAYNEQFF.

This clone was observed a single time. This chain uses TRBV28 with TRBJ2-7, with D possibly matching TRBD1 (6 bases). V was clipped by 4 bases and J by 0 bases, with 16 bases between them. The CDR3 totals 16 residues. Germline V lookup: CDR1 MDHEN, CDR2 SYDVKM. As DNA, the CDR3 is TGTGCCAGCAGTTCCGGGACACCCGCCAGCTCCTACGAGCAGTACTTC. Protein product: CASSSGTPASSYEQYF. The full variable domain, in which reference TRBV28 and TRBJ2-7 provide the parts outside the CDR3, is DVKVTQSSRYLVKRTGEKVFLECVQDMDHENMFWYRQDPGLGLRLIYFSYDVKMKEKGDIPEGYSVSREKKERFSLILESASTNQTSMYLCASSSGTPASSYEQYFGPGTRLTVT.

The V call is TRBV27, the J call TRBJ1-1; weak D call: TRBD1 (5 bases). CDR1 is MNHEY, CDR2 SMNVEV, per germline (reference sequence). The CDR3 spans 13 residues. Trimming shortened V by 8 bases and J by 7 bases, and 17 bases separated the two germline ends. The CDR3 region has the DNA TGTGCCAGCCACCTTGGGGGGGGTAATGAAGCTTTCTTT. Amino acid sequence: CASHLGGGNEAFF.

The V call is TRBV6-6, the J call TRBJ1-1; no reliable D call. V shed 4 bases and J shed 5 bases, with 14 bases lying between them. From germline, CDR1 is MNHNY and CDR2 SVGAGI (reference sequence). The CDR3 length is 14 residues. CDR3 in DNA: TGTGCCAGCAGTTCCTTGGGAGAGGGAACTGAAGCTTTCTTT. Its protein is CASSSLGEGTEAFF.

The chain recombines TRBV7-3 with TRBJ2-2; 10 bases map to TRBD2. Germline V CDR1 and CDR2: SGHTA, FQGTGA. After removal of 1 base from V and 6 bases from J, the junction contained 5 bases not matched to a gene. This CDR3 spans 16 amino acids. Here the CDR3 DNA reads TGTGCCAGCAGCTTAATGAGCGGGAGGGCCTCCGGGGAGCTGTTTTTT. The encoded protein is CASSLMSGRASGELFF.

The table lists this clone with a few counts. The rearrangement joins TRBV28 to TRBJ1-2, with D perhaps TRBD1 (5 bases). Germline-derived CDR1 and CDR2 are MDHEN and SYDVKM. V was trimmed by 5 bases and J by 4 bases, leaving 5 bases between them. The CDR3 is made up of 11 amino acids. The CDR3 DNA sequence: TGTGCCAGCAGTCAGGGCTATGGCTACACCTTC. Its translation: CASSQGYGYTF.

V and J are TRBV5-1 and TRBJ2-5; D is undetermined. The CDR3 consists of 15 residues. CDR1 and CDR2 (germline): SGHRS, YFSETQ. V lost 0 bases to trimming and J lost 4 bases, with 13 bases between them. The chain's CDR3 is CASSLAYSIRETQYF. CDR3 sequence (DNA): TGCGCCAGCAGCTTGGCGTACTCTATCCGAGAGACCCAGTACTTC.

The rearrangement links TRBV2 to TRBJ1-2; D is uncertain. Trimming stripped 1 base from V and 4 bases from J, with 4 bases between. Germline V lookup: CDR1 SNHLY, CDR2 FYNNEI. The CDR3 totals 12 residues. This CDR3 reads CASSEEFYGYTF. DNA for the CDR3: TGTGCCAGCAGTGAAGAGTTCTATGGCTACACCTTC.

The chain uses TRBV6-1 and TRBJ1-2; D is unclear. The germline CDR1 and CDR2 sequences are MNHNS and SASEGT. This CDR3 is built from 12 residues. The V gene lost 6 bases and the J gene lost 4 bases, with 9 bases spanning the gap. The CDR3 loop reads CASSGYIYGYTF. CDR3 nucleotides: TGTGCCAGCAGCGGTTACATCTATGGCTACACCTTC.

V gene TRBV9 combines with J gene TRBJ2-2; 8 bases are shared with TRBD2. CDR3 length equals 15 residues. Germline assignment: CDR1 SGDLS and CDR2 YYNGEE. V dropped 4 bases and J dropped 5; count of bases not matched to a gene: 7. The CDR3 reads CASSLSGMFTGELFF. CDR3 DNA sequence: TGTGCCAGCAGCCTTAGCGGGATGTTTACCGGGGAGCTGTTTTTT.

This chain joins TRBV5-1 and TRBJ1-2, with 8 bases lining up with TRBD1. Germline loops: CDR1 SGHRS, CDR2 YFSETQ. CDR3 size: 14 residues. Trimming at V came to 4 bases and at J to 4 bases, leaving 6 bases not matched to a gene. CDR3 amino acids: CASSTGQGPYGYTF. The CDR3 nucleotides are TGCGCCAGCAGCACCGGACAGGGCCCCTATGGCTACACCTTC.

The V call is TRBV18, the J call TRBJ2-1, with 9 bases fitting TRBD2. The CDR3 sequence is 15 residues long. In germline, CDR1 is KGHSH, CDR2 LQKENI. V dropped 6 bases and J dropped 5; count of bases not matched to a gene: 8. The CDR3 DNA is TGTGCCAGCTCCCCTAGAGGCGGGAGGGACAATGAGCAGTTCTTC. Protein product: CASSPRGGRDNEQFF.

The gene calls are TRBV6-6 and TRBJ2-1; TRBD2 matches 10 bases. Germline CDR1 reads MNHNY; CDR2 reads SVGAGI (reference sequence). This CDR3 region has 14 residues. J lost 8 bases, V lost 5 bases, and 6 bases had no gene match. CDR3 residues: CASSRAGGLDEQFF. CDR3 bases: TGTGCCAGCAGTAGAGCGGGAGGGTTGGATGAGCAGTTCTTC.

The chain joins TRBV6-1 to TRBJ1-5; perhaps TRBD1 as D (6 bases). In germline, CDR1 is MNHNS, CDR2 SASEGT. Trimming removed 3 bases at V and 0 bases at J, with 18 bases between. This CDR3 is built from 18 residues. CDR3 sequence: CASSEYTPQGYSNQPQHF. The CDR3 DNA follows: TGTGCCAGCAGTGAGTATACACCACAGGGATATAGCAATCAGCCCCAGCATTTT.

J is TRBJ2-1 and V is TRBV11-2; 9 bases agree with TRBD2. V lost 0 bases, J lost 4 bases, and 7 bases stayed unmatched. This CDR3 is 17 amino acids long. Germline values: CDR1 SGHAT, CDR2 FQNNGV. The CDR3 loop is CASSLESGLAGYNEQFF. In DNA, the CDR3 is TGTGCCAGCAGCTTAGAGTCGGGGCTAGCGGGATACAATGAGCAGTTCTTC.

This clone was seen more than once but under ten times. The chain employs TRBV6-1 and TRBJ1-1; D perhaps matches TRBD1 (6 bases). The V and J ends lost 6 bases and 1 base respectively, with 9 bases between them. Germline V gene lookup returns CDR1 MNHNS and CDR2 SASEGT. The CDR3 has 13 residues. CDR3 DNA: TGTGCCAGCAGCCGACAGGCGAACACTGAAGCTTTCTTT. The encoded protein is CASSRQANTEAFF.

This clone was seen once. The V and J genes are TRBV4-1 and TRBJ1-4; 10 bases agree with TRBD1. Looked up from germline, CDR1 is MGHRA and CDR2 is YSYEKL. The CDR3 is 15 amino acids. V gave up 4 bases and J gave up 7 bases; unmatched junction bases: 6. The CDR3 DNA reads TGCGCCAGCAGCCTAGGACAGGGGGTCGGTGAAAAACTGTTTTTT. Its translation is CASSLGQGVGEKLFF.

This sequence joins TRBV6-6 and TRBJ2-7; D gene ambiguous. Germline CDR1 is MNHNY and CDR2 is SVGAGI (reference sequence). Trimming pared 4 bases from V and 6 bases from J, leaving 7 bases between. This CDR3 comprises 11 residues. CDR3 nucleotides: TGTGCCAGCAGTTCCCCGGGCGAGCAGTACTTC. Amino acids: CASSSPGEQYF.

The V gene is TRBV10-2, the J gene TRBJ2-5; TRBD2 might be the D (6 bases). This CDR3 spans 15 amino acids. V lost 4 bases, J lost 5 bases, and 17 bases lay in between. Germline loops: CDR1 WSHSY, CDR2 SAAADI. The CDR3 loop reads CASSVEEGLGETQYF. The CDR3 DNA sequence: TGCGCCAGCAGTGTGGAGGAGGGTTTGGGGGAGACCCAGTACTTC.

The chain joins TRBV28 to TRBJ2-7; TRBD2 agrees at 7 bases. CDR1 MDHEN and CDR2 SYDVKM come from the germline V gene. V lost 7 bases and J lost 0; bases outside the gene matches: 15. The CDR3 has 17 amino acids. The CDR3 sequence is CASITTTGREGSYEQYF. The DNA for the CDR3 is TGTGCCAGCATCACCACGACGGGGAGGGAGGGCTCCTACGAGCAGTACTTC.

The chain is built from TRBV10-2 and TRBJ2-1; 7 bases align to TRBD2. V shed 8 bases and J 7 bases; nucleotides not matched to a gene: 8. Germline CDR1 WSHSY, CDR2 SAAADI. The CDR3 covers 13 residues. The CDR3 region is CASLLGGSNEQFF. For the CDR3, the DNA is TGCGCCAGCCTCTTAGGCGGGAGTAATGAGCAGTTCTTC.